The source of this TCR beta chain is a study of blood T cell repertoires in COVID-19. Study-level background: Sites across the United States, Italy and Spain contributed samples from acute and convalescent COVID-19. Sample material is recorded as cDNA or gDNA derived from T cells, B-cell-depleted T cells, or PBMCs.

Original data processing: For nucleated cells, counts were estimated from reference gene primer amplification. Only in-frame clones appear in the TCRdb table, and some are missing; sequencing was by immunoSEQ multiplex PCR. V and J calls and clone size follow that table, whereas D and trimming were derived from the DNA. Found here are about 43,000 clones, about 83% of them singletons; the top ten hold 7.5% to 9.5%. V was trimmed by 5 bases and J by 1 base, leaving 9 bases between them. CDR1 and CDR2 from the germline V gene are SGHVS and FNYEAQ. The CDR3 loop spans 14 amino acids. This chain links TRBV7-6 with TRBJ1-3; D is uncertain. Sequencing input: peripheral blood. The sequence was collected from a man older than 75 in a cohort sampled during active COVID-19. The CDR3 reads CASSPRVSGNTIYF. In DNA, the CDR3 is TGTGCCAGCAGCCCGCGGGTATCTGGAAACACCATATATTTT.